The rows below give T cell receptor beta chains drawn from one sample of a study of T cells after yellow fever vaccination. TCRdb analysed the 5' RACE reads with MiXCR anew, one entry per CDR3 protein. The sample has some 420,000 distinct CDR3 sequences, about 17% seen once; the top ten hold 15% to 20%. Specimen: PBMCs, collected before the yellow fever booster vaccination. Receptor source: a man younger than 35 who received the YFV17D yellow fever vaccine. Each CDR3 is given with its conserved first and last residue.

v_call: TRBV10-3; cdr3_length: 15; cdr3_aa: CAISLSGGTTGELFF
v_call: TRBV7-2; cdr3_length: 13; cdr3_aa: CASRSRQGNGYTF
v_call: TRBV18; cdr3_length: 14; cdr3_aa: CASSFDRDKLPLHF
v_call: TRBV20-1; cdr3_length: 13; cdr3_aa: CSARDAPGTEAFF
v_call: TRBV5-5; cdr3_length: 16; cdr3_aa: CASSLGQGGVYYGYTF
v_call: TRBV5-6; cdr3_length: 14; cdr3_aa: CASSLAPGGGTQYF
v_call: TRBV18; cdr3_length: 15; cdr3_aa: CASSPPGGSNQPQHF
v_call: TRBV5-6; cdr3_length: 17; cdr3_aa: CASSLAGGRGGNQPQHF
v_call: TRBV25-1; cdr3_length: 12; cdr3_aa: CANLGTGGGYTF
v_call: TRBV20-1; cdr3_length: 16; cdr3_aa: CSARDRAGSELVGYTF
v_call: TRBV10-2; cdr3_length: 12; cdr3_aa: CASRTENTEAFF
v_call: TRBV7-2; cdr3_length: 15; cdr3_aa: CASSSPQYGGNIQYF
v_call: TRBV29-1; cdr3_length: 10; cdr3_aa: CSAAGEAAFF
v_call: TRBV6-6; cdr3_length: 14; cdr3_aa: CACKIGQANTEAFF
v_call: TRBV6-2/TRBV6-3; cdr3_length: 11; cdr3_aa: CASSRGGEQFF
v_call: TRBV10-3; cdr3_length: 14; cdr3_aa: CAIRSERAGSGYTF
v_call: TRBV12-3/TRBV12-4; cdr3_length: 15; cdr3_aa: CASSLSAGTPETQYF
v_call: TRBV24-1; cdr3_length: 11; cdr3_aa: CATMGAGTQYF
v_call: TRBV4-3; cdr3_length: 14; cdr3_aa: CASSQEQGSGGYTF
v_call: TRBV2; cdr3_length: 13; cdr3_aa: CASSAAIQETQYF
v_call: TRBV29-1; cdr3_length: 15; cdr3_aa: CSAGTSGGSSDTQYF
v_call: TRBV6-5; cdr3_length: 15; cdr3_aa: CASSYESSGTGELFF
v_call: TRBV6-6; cdr3_length: 16; cdr3_aa: CASTNIGGYSNQPQHF
v_call: TRBV7-2; cdr3_length: 14; cdr3_aa: CASSPYMEASGPYF
v_call: TRBV14; cdr3_length: 17; cdr3_aa: CASSQAPAPSGANVLTF
v_call: TRBV9; cdr3_length: 15; cdr3_aa: CASSERGALDYGYTF
v_call: TRBV9; cdr3_length: 15; cdr3_aa: CASSVGPQLGDTQYF